Below, 10 T cell receptor beta chains from the same sample are listed, as sequenced in a study of CD8 T cells in ankylosing spondylitis (TCRdb year 2017). Points the paper makes about the study in general: A TCR beta motif made up of several highly homologous amino acid variants appeared to be characteristic of blood from ankylosing spondylitis patients.

Antigens of these TCRs are unknown. Libraries were built with 5' RACE. The sequencer was an Illumina HiSeq 2500. Starting from the raw public reads, TCRdb applied fastp trimming at Q25, assembled clones with MiXCR and retained in-frame beta chains. One record per CDR3 amino acid sequence lists the most common genes and DNA. The sample table records hundreds of thousands of distinct CDR3 sequences; around 26% of these occur just once. The ten largest clonotypes hold roughly 0.8% of the sample. Sequencing was performed on blood, either unsorted or a sorted T cell fraction (not recorded which). All receptors come from a male donor with ankylosing spondylitis.

There are a few counts of this clonotype. The chain employs TRBV24-1 and TRBJ2-1, with D tentatively TRBD2 (8 bases). CDR3 size: 17 residues. V lost 4 bases and J 3 bases, leaving 18 bases between the germline ends. Germline V CDR1 and CDR2: KGHDR, SFDVKD. In DNA, the CDR3 is TGTGCCACCAGTGACCAGGGGGGTAGCGGGATCTACAATGAGCAGTTCTTC. It specifies CATSDQGGSGIYNEQFF.

J is TRBJ2-5 and V is TRBV5-5, with a tentative D call TRBD1 (5 bases). V was shortened by 1 base and J by 3 bases, with 10 bases between the two germline ends. Germline CDR1 reads SGHKS; CDR2 reads YYEKEE (reference sequence). The CDR3 contains 14 residues. The CDR3 DNA is TGTGCCAGCAGCTTGATGACAGTCGAAGAGACCCAGTACTTC. It translates to CASSLMTVEETQYF.

This clonotype occurred a few times. This chain links TRBV2 with TRBJ1-5; 9 positions agree with TRBD1. The CDR3 is 13 amino acids. The V segment lost 5 bases and the J segment 9 bases; nucleotides outside the gene matches: 5. Germline lookup yields CDR1 SNHLY and CDR2 FYNNEI. The CDR3 region is CASSLTGGGPQHF. The CDR3 DNA is TGTGCCAGCAGTCTGACAGGGGGTGGGCCCCAGCATTTT.

This clonotype appeared a few times. The chain combines TRBV9 with TRBJ2-7; possibly TRBD2 for D (6 bases). Trimming pared 2 bases from V and 7 bases from J, leaving 19 bases between. There are 15 residues in the CDR3. Germline V gene sequence: CDR1 SGDLS, CDR2 YYNGEE. This CDR3 is CASSVGGGPYYEQYF. Here the CDR3 DNA reads TGTGCCAGCAGCGTTGGGGGAGGACCGTATTATGAGCAGTACTTC. The entire variable domain, with the rest obtained from reference TRBV9 and TRBJ2-7, is as follows: DSGVTQTPKHLITATGQRVTLRCSPRSGDLSVYWYQQSLDQGLQFLIQYYNGEERAKGNILERFSAQQFPDLHSELNLSSLELGDSALYFCASSVGGGPYYEQYFGPGTRLTVT.

This clonotype has more than one count but fewer than ten. The V gene is TRBV20-1, the J gene TRBJ1-5; D gene unclear. This CDR3 is 13 amino acids long. Trimming pared 1 base from V and 4 bases from J, leaving 8 bases between. Germline loops: CDR1 DFQATT, CDR2 SNEGSKA (reference sequence). CDR3: CSARGRLNQPQHF. DNA of the CDR3: TGCAGTGCTAGAGGACGCCTTAATCAGCCCCAGCATTTT.

The CDR3, as DNA: TGCGCCAGCAGCTTGGTGGGACAGGGGGGAGAGACCCAGTACTTC. Its protein product is CASSLVGQGGETQYF. The chain recombines TRBV5-1 with TRBJ2-5, with TRBD1 matching 11 bases. CDR1 is SGHRS and CDR2 is YFSETQ in the germline V gene. This CDR3 is 15 amino acids long. The J segment lost 4 bases and the V segment lost 0 bases, leaving 2 bases of the junction unmatched.

This clonotype has a handful of counts. The V call is TRBV20-1, the J call TRBJ2-1; D may be TRBD2 (6 bases). The V gene's germline CDR1 is DFQATT and CDR2 SNEGSKA (reference sequence). V lost 0 bases and J 2 bases, leaving 14 bases between the germline ends. The CDR3 contains 16 residues. The CDR3 bases are TGCAGTGCTAGAGAACCGGTAGCGGAGGCCTACAATGAGCAGTTCTTC. This gives the protein CSAREPVAEAYNEQFF.

This clonotype was seen only a few times. J is TRBJ2-1 and V is TRBV15; TRBD2 matches at 9 bases. The V and J ends lost 1 base and 7 bases, in that order; junction bases with no gene match: 8. Germline V lookup: CDR1 LNHNV, CDR2 YYDKDF (reference sequence). This CDR3 is 16 amino acids long. Here the CDR3 reads CATSRGVAGGRNEQFF. The CDR3 DNA reads as TGTGCCACCAGCAGAGGGGTGGCGGGAGGGAGGAATGAGCAGTTCTTC.

This chain uses TRBV27 with TRBJ2-1; 9 bases map to TRBD1. Looked up from germline, CDR1 is MNHEY and CDR2 is SMNVEV (reference sequence). Trimming cost V 5 bases and J 11 bases; bases outside gene matches: 4. The length of the CDR3 is 12 residues. The DNA for the CDR3 is TGTGCCAGCAGTACAGGGGGCACTAAGCAGTTCTTC. It specifies CASSTGGTKQFF.

The chain couples TRBV19 to TRBJ2-2; TRBD1 might be the D (5 bases). The CDR3 has 13 amino acids. The V gene's germline CDR1 is LNHDA and CDR2 SQIVND (reference sequence). V gave up 7 bases and J gave up 6 bases, with 12 bases separating them. The DNA of the CDR3 is TGTGCCAGTACCCCTCAGGGTTCCGGGGAGCTGTTTTTT. Translation gives CASTPQGSGELFF.